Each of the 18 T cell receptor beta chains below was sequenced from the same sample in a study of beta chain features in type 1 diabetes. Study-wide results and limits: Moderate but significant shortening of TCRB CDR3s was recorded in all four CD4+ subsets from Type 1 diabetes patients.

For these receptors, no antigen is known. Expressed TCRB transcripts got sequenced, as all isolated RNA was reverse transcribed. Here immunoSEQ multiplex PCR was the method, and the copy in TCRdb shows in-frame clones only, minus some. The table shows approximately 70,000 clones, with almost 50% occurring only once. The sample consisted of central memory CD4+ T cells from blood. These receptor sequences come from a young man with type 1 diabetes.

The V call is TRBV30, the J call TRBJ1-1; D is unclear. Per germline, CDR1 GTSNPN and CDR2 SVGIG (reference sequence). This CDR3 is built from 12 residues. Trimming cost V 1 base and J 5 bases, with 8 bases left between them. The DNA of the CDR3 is TGTGCCTGGAGTGACAGTGGAACTGAAGCTTTCTTT. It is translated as CAWSDSGTEAFF.

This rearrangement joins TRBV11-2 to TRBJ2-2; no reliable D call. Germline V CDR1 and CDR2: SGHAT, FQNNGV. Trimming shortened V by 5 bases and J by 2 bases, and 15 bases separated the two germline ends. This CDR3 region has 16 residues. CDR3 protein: CASSPRSNHNTGELFF. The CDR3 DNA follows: TGTGCCAGCAGCCCCAGGTCCAACCATAACACCGGGGAGCTGTTTTTT.

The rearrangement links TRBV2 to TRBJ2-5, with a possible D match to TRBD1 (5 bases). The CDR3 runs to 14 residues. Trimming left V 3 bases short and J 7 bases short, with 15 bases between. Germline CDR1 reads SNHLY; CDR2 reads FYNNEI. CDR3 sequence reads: CASSDGLSQGTQYF. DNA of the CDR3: TGTGCCAGCAGTGATGGCCTTTCCCAGGGGACCCAGTACTTC.

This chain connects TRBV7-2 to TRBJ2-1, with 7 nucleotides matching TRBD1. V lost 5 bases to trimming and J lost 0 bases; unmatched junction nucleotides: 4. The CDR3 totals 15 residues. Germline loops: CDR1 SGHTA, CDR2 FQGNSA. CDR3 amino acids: CASSPTGDSYNEQFF. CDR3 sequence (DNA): TGTGCCAGCAGCCCTACAGGGGACTCCTACAATGAGCAGTTCTTC.

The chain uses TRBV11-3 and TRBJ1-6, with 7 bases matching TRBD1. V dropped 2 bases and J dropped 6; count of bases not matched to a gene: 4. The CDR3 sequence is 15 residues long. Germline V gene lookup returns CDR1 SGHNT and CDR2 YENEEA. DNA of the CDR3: TGTGCCAGCAGCTTATACGGACAGGTTAATTCACCCCTCCACTTT. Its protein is CASSLYGQVNSPLHF.

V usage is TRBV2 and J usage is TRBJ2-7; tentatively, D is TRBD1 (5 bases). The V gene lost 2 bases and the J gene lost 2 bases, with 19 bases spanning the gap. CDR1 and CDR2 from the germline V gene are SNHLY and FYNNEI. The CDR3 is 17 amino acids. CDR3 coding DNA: TGTGCCAGCAGTGAAACCGCTCGGCAGGGCGAGACCTACGAGCAGTACTTC. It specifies CASSETARQGETYEQYF.

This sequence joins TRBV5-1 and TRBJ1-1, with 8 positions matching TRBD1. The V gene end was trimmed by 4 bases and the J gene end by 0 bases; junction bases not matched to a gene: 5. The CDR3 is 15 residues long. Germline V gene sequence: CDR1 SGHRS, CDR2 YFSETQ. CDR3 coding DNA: TGCGCCAGCAGCCCCCGGACAGGGATGAACACTGAAGCTTTCTTT. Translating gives CASSPRTGMNTEAFF.

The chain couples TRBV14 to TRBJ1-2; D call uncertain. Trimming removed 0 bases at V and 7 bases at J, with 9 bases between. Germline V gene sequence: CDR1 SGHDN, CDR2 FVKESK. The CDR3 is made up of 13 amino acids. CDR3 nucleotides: TGTGCCAGCAGCCAAGATCTAAAAACTGGCTACACCTTC. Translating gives CASSQDLKTGYTF. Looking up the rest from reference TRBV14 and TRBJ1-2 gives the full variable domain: EAGVTQFPSHSVIEKGQTVTLRCDPISGHDNLYWYRRVMGKEIKFLLHFVKESKQDESGMPNNRFLAERTGGTYSTLKVQPAELEDSGVYFCASSQDLKTGYTFGSGTRLTVV.

CDR3 DNA sequence: TGTGCCAGCAGCTTGGCCGCGACTAGCGGGGGGGCCGACAATGAGCAGTTCTTC. It specifies CASSLAATSGGADNEQFF. J is TRBJ2-1 and V is TRBV5-4, with 14 bases aligning to TRBD2. Germline V gene lookup returns CDR1 SGHNT and CDR2 YYREEE (reference sequence). V was pared by 0 bases and J by 5 bases, with 7 bases of the junction left unmatched. This CDR3 region has 18 residues.

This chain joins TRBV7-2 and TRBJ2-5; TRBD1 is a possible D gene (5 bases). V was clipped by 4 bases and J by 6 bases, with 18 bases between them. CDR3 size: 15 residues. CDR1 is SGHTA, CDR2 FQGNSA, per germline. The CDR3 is CASSSLAAMGQTQYF. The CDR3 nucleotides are TGTGCCAGCAGCTCCCTGGCAGCCATGGGGCAGACCCAGTACTTC.

The chain's CDR3 is CASSLGAGETQYF. CDR3 in DNA: TGTGCCAGCAGCTTAGGAGCAGGGGAGACCCAGTACTTC. V gene TRBV7-2 combines with J gene TRBJ2-5; a weak D match, TRBD1 (5 bases). The CDR3 spans 13 residues. V was cut by 1 base and J by 5 bases, with 8 bases left in between. Germline V gives CDR1 SGHTA, CDR2 FQGNSA.

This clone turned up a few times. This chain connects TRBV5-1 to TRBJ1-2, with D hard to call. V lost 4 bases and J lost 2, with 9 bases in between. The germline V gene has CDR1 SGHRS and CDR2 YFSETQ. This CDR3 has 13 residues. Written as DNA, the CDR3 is TGCGCCAGCAGCAAAGACATCAACTATGGCTACACCTTC. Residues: CASSKDINYGYTF.

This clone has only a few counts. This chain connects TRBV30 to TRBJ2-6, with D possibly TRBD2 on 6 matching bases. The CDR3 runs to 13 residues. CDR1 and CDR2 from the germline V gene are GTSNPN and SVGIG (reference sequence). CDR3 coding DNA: TGTAGCGGGTCCCCTTCTGGGGCCAACGTCCTGACTTTC. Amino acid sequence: CSGSPSGANVLTF.

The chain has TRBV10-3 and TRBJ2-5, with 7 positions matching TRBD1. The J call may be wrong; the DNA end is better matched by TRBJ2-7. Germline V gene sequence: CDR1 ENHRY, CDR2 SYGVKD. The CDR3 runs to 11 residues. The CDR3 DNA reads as TGTGCCATCGGACAGGACTACGAGCAGTACTTC. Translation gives CAIGQDYEQYF.

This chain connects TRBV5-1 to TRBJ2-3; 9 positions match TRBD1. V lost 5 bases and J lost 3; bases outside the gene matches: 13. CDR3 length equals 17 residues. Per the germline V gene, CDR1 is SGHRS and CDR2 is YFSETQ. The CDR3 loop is CASSPGTGMIGTDTQYF. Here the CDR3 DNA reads TGCGCCAGCAGTCCCGGGACAGGGATGATTGGGACAGATACGCAGTATTTT. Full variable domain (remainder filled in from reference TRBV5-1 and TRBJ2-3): KAGVTQTPRYLIKTRGQQVTLSCSPISGHRSVSWYQQTPGQGLQFLFEYFSETQRNKGNFPGRFSGRQFSNSRSEMNVSTLELGDSALYLCASSPGTGMIGTDTQYFGPGTRLTVL.

CDR3 protein: CASSMGAGMYNEQFF. The CDR3, as DNA: TGTGCCAGTAGTATGGGAGCGGGGATGTACAATGAGCAGTTCTTC. The chain couples TRBV19 to TRBJ2-1; the match to TRBD2 covers 7 bases. The germline V gene has CDR1 LNHDA and CDR2 SQIVND (reference sequence). The trim removed 3 bases at V and 4 bases at J, leaving 6 bases unmatched. The CDR3 covers 15 residues.

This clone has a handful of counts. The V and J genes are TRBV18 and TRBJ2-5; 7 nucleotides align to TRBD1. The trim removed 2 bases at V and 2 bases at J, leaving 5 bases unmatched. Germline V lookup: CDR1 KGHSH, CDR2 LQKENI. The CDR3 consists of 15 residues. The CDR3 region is CASSPLPRGQETQYF. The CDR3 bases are TGTGCCAGCTCACCATTGCCCAGGGGGCAAGAGACCCAGTACTTC.

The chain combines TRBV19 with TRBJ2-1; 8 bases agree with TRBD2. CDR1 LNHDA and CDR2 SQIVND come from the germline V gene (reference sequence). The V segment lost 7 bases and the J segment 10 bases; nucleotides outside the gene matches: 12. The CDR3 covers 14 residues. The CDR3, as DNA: TGTGCCAGTAACGATATAGCGGGGTCTCGAGAGCAGTTCTTC. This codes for CASNDIAGSREQFF.